This TCR beta chain was identified in a study of cytomegalovirus exposure and HLA in healthy donors. Overall study context: An earlier analysis found 117 million unique TCR beta sequences from around 180 million T cells. Notes on the study in general: It was likely that a cluster of highly shared sequence variants was a sequencing artifact. It was 160 or so TCR beta chains that were listed as cytomegalovirus-associated. Across HLA loci, a later analysis found differing TCR association rates, with DRB1 most and HLA-C fewest.

The PCR contained 60 Vbeta and 13 Jbeta primers. Clones were read by immunoSEQ multiplex PCR, and TCRdb kept only the in-frame ones, dropping some. The table shows around 150,000 clones, with 60% to 85% occurring only once. Turning to this clone: The target antigen is unknown.

Material: PBMCs. This receptor was identified in a man between 35 and 55 years old in good health and CMV-seronegative.

The CDR3 is CASSIYGGANTDTQYF. CDR3 nucleotide sequence: TGTGCCAGTAGTATATATGGGGGCGCGAACACAGATACGCAGTATTTT. This rearrangement joins TRBV19 to TRBJ2-3; tentative D call: TRBD1 (6 bases). Trimming pared 2 bases from V and 2 bases from J, leaving 14 bases between. CDR1 is LNHDA and CDR2 is SQIVND in the germline V gene (reference sequence). The CDR3 sequence is 16 residues long. Combining the CDR3 with reference TRBV19 and TRBJ2-3 gives the whole variable domain DGGITQSPKYLFRKEGQNVTLSCEQNLNHDAMYWYRQDPGQGLRLIYYSQIVNDFQKGDIAEGYSVSREKKESFPLTVTSAQKNPTAFYLCASSIYGGANTDTQYFGPGTRLTVL.